Ten or more counts support the clone carrying this T cell receptor (beta chain). Between the trimmed V and J ends, which lost 3 bases and 3 bases, there was a span of 6 bases. The CDR3 extends over 12 amino acids. Germline assignment: CDR1 SGDLS and CDR2 YYNGEE. Sample-barcoded 5' priming and a J-beta primer mix drove a second PCR of 7 to 11 cycles. In TCRdb, the 5' RACE reads were re-called with MiXCR into one record per CDR3 protein. Of more than 800,000 distinct CDR3 sequences in the sample, about 28% were seen once. These data originate in a study of blood T cells in healthy people across ages. Specimen: blood. This TCR derives from a woman older than 75 in good health. J is TRBJ1-2 and V is TRBV9; D call uncertain. The CDR3 region is CASSGVDYGYTF. The CDR3 DNA is TGTGCCAGCAGCGGAGTGGACTATGGCTACACCTTC. The variable domain in full, with the rest retrieved from reference TRBV9 and TRBJ1-2, is DSGVTQTPKHLITATGQRVTLRCSPRSGDLSVYWYQQSLDQGLQFLIQYYNGEERAKGNILERFSAQQFPDLHSELNLSSLELGDSALYFCASSGVDYGYTFGSGTRLTVV.